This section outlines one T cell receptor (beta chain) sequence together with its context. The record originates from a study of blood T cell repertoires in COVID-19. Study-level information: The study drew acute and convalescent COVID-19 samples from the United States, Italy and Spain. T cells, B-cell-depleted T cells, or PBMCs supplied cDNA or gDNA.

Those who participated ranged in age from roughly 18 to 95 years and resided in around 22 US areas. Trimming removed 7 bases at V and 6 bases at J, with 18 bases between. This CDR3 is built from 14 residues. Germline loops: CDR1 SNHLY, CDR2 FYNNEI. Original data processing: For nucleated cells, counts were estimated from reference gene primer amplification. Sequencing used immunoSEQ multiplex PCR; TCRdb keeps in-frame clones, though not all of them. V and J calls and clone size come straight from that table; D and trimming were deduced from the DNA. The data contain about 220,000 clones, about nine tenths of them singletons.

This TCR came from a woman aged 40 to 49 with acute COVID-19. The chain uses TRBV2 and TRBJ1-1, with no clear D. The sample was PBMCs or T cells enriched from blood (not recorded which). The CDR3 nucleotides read TGTGCCAGCACCTCGGAGGCAGGAATTCCTGAAGCTTTCTTT. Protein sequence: CASTSEAGIPEAFF.